These T cell receptor beta chains were read from a single sample in a study of OX40 agonist ivuxolimab in advanced cancers. Generated by immunoSEQ multiplex PCR, the TCRdb table keeps only in-frame clones and is missing some. The sample includes 78,000 or so clones, more than 85% seen only once; the top ten take roughly a tenth. This specimen was CD4+ or CD8+ T cells sorted from blood, taken in a trial of the OX40 agonist ivuxolimab. The source is an adult with an advanced solid tumor such as melanoma, head and neck, liver or kidney cancer. CDR3s include the opening cysteine and the closing phenylalanine or tryptophan. A D gene is named only where the DNA matches it firmly. Rows may omit the clone size; those that give it use once, few, many or a size class.

j_call | clone_size | d_call | v_call | cdr3_nt | cdr3_aa
TRBJ2-7 | . | . | TRBV11-2 | TGTGCCAGCAGCTTTGGGGGCAGTGGCTACGAGCAGTACTTC | CASSFGGSGYEQYF
TRBJ2-1 | . | . | TRBV19 | TGTGCCAGTAGTATTTTTAACAGTTACAATGAGCAGTTCTTC | CASSIFNSYNEQFF
TRBJ2-3 | . | . | TRBV5-1 | TGCGCCAGCAGCTTGTTGATCGATAAGGGCCCAAAGGGAGATACGCAGTATTTT | CASSLLIDKGPKGDTQYF
TRBJ2-1 | . | . | TRBV16 | TGTGCCAGCAGCCGACTGGTGAATGAGCAGTTCTTC | CASSRLVNEQFF
TRBJ2-1 | . | . | TRBV12-5 | TGTGCTAGTGGTTTCCCGGTTCAGAGCCACCCCCGAAATGAGCAGTTCTTC | CASGFPVQSHPRNEQFF
TRBJ2-7 | . | TRBD2 | TRBV7-2 | TGTGCCAGCAGCTTTGAGCGGGAGGTGCAGTACTTC | CASSFEREVQYF
TRBJ1-5 | . | TRBD1 | TRBV27 | TGTGCCAGCAGTACGACAGGGGGCCATCAGCCCCAGCATTTT | CASSTTGGHQPQHF
TRBJ2-3 | . | TRBD2 | TRBV27 | TGTGCCAGCACACCTAGCGGGGCTAGCACAGATACGCAGTATTTT | CASTPSGASTDTQYF
TRBJ1-5 | . | TRBD1 | TRBV30 | TGTGCCTGGGGACCGGGACAGGGGAATCAGCCCCAGCATTTT | CAWGPGQGNQPQHF
TRBJ2-7 | . | . | TRBV29-1 | TGCAGCGTCATCCGGGACAGAGAACCGCGGGGTCCCTACGAGCAGTACTTC | CSVIRDREPRGPYEQYF
TRBJ1-5 | . | TRBD1 | TRBV5-6 | TGTGCCAGCAGCATGCTACAGGGGGCGAACAGCAATCAGCCCCAGCATTTT | CASSMLQGANSNQPQHF
TRBJ1-2 | . | . | TRBV7-8 | TGTGCCAGCAGTCGAAACAGGTATGGCTACACCTTC | CASSRNRYGYTF
TRBJ1-6 | . | TRBD1 | TRBV6-5 | TGTGCCAGCAGTTATATCTACAGGGGGGATAATTCACCCCTCCACTTT | CASSYIYRGDNSPLHF
TRBJ1-4 | . | . | TRBV4-3 | TGCGCCAGCAGCCAAGTGGTGGGAGGGGATAATGAAAAACTGTTTTTT | CASSQVVGGDNEKLFF
TRBJ1-1 | few | TRBD1 | TRBV5-4 | TGTGCCAGCAGCTTAGGTCCAGGGGGGACTGAAGCTTTCTTT | CASSLGPGGTEAFF
TRBJ2-7 | . | . | TRBV9 | TGTGCCAGCAGCGTAGGTGGAGGGGCGGCCTTTGAGCAGTACTTC | CASSVGGGAAFEQYF
TRBJ1-2 | . | . | TRBV2 | TGTGCCAGCAGTGAATCCGGGAACTATGGCTACACCTTC | CASSESGNYGYTF
TRBJ1-6 | . | TRBD1 | TRBV19 | TGTGCCAGTAGTACCCTCAGGGACAGGGCTCCCTCTGGTCGATCACCCCTCCACTTT | CASSTLRDRAPSGRSPLHF
TRBJ1-2 | . | . | TRBV6-5 | TGTGCCAGCAGTTACAGGTCCGCGACATTCTATGGCTACACCTTC | CASSYRSATFYGYTF
TRBJ2-2 | . | . | TRBV4-1 | TGCGCCAGCAGCCAAGTTCTAGGGAACACCGGGGAGCTGTTTTTT | CASSQVLGNTGELFF
TRBJ2-7 | . | . | TRBV29-1 | TGCAGCGTCGTACAGGGCTTCTACGAGCAGTACTTC | CSVVQGFYEQYF
TRBJ2-7 | . | TRBD1 | TRBV11-2 | TGTGCCAGCAGCTTAGGGAGGACAGGGTCCTACGAGCAGTACTTC | CASSLGRTGSYEQYF
TRBJ1-2 | . | TRBD1 | TRBV14 | TGTGCCAGCAGCCAACAAGGGACAGGGGACCTTTATGGCTACACCTTC | CASSQQGTGDLYGYTF
TRBJ2-7 | . | . | TRBV4-1 | TGCGCCAGCAGCCAAGCGGACTACTCCTACGAGCAGTACTTC | CASSQADYSYEQYF
TRBJ1-5 | . | . | TRBV5-1 | TGCGCCAGCAGCTTGGACGGGGCGGCTAGCAATCAGCCCCAGCATTTT | CASSLDGAASNQPQHF
TRBJ2-1 | . | TRBD2 | TRBV7-9 | TGTGCCAGCAGCACCTCGCGGGGGTCTACGGATGAGCAGTTCTTC | CASSTSRGSTDEQFF
TRBJ1-2 | . | . | TRBV11-2 | TGTGCCAGCAGCTTAGATGTGACAGGAGGGGATGGCTACACCTTC | CASSLDVTGGDGYTF
TRBJ2-7 | . | TRBD1 | TRBV9 | TGTGCCAGCAGCGTAGGAACGGGACAGTATCTGAACGAGCAGTACTTC | CASSVGTGQYLNEQYF
TRBJ2-7 | . | TRBD2 | TRBV6-1 | TGTGCCAGCGCTAGCGGAGCCTACGAGCAGTACTTC | CASASGAYEQYF
TRBJ2-6 | . | . | TRBV6-5 | TGTGCCAGCAGTTACAGCTCTGGGGCCAACGTCCTGACTTTC | CASSYSSGANVLTF
TRBJ2-3 | . | . | TRBV27 | TGTGCCAGCAGTCTCGGGGGCGATACGCAGTATTTT | CASSLGGDTQYF
TRBJ2-2 | . | TRBD1 | TRBV13 | TGTGCCAGCAGCTTCGGGACAGGGAGCACCGGGGAGCTGTTTTTT | CASSFGTGSTGELFF
TRBJ2-7 | . | . | TRBV10-1 | TGCGCCAGTTCGTTGGGGCCCTCCTACGAGCAGTACTTC | CASSLGPSYEQYF
TRBJ2-3 | . | TRBD2 | TRBV2 | TGTGCCAGCAGTGAACTGTCTAGCGGGGGGTCCCGGGTCGAGTATTTT | CASSELSSGGSRVEYF
TRBJ1-1 | . | . | TRBV5-1 | TGCGCCAGCAGCGTGGGGCAGGGCAACACTGAAGCTTTCTTT | CASSVGQGNTEAFF
TRBJ2-7 | . | TRBD1 | TRBV7-8 | TGTGCCAGCAGCTTACCGGGACAGAGCTACGAGCAGTACTTC | CASSLPGQSYEQYF
TRBJ2-1 | . | . | TRBV4-1 | TGCGCCAGCAGCCAAGGAACCGGGCCTCCCGGGGATGAGCAGTTCTTC | CASSQGTGPPGDEQFF
TRBJ2-7 | once | . | TRBV27 | TGTGCCAGCAGTTCAACAGGGTGGAGCGAGCAGTACTTC | CASSSTGWSEQYF
TRBJ2-2 | . | . | TRBV7-9 | TGTGCCAGCAGCTCCCGAGCAGGGCACACCGGGGAGCTGTTTTTT | CASSSRAGHTGELFF
TRBJ2-1 | . | TRBD2 | TRBV29-1 | TGCAGCGTGAGCGGGGGGCTCTACAATGAGCAGTTCTTC | CSVSGGLYNEQFF
TRBJ1-2 | once | TRBD1 | TRBV5-6 | TGTGCCAGCAGCCCAGACAGGGGGCAGGACTATGGCTACACCTTC | CASSPDRGQDYGYTF
TRBJ1-2 | . | . | TRBV19 | TGTGCCAGTAAAGTGAGTTTCTATGGCTACACCTTC | CASKVSFYGYTF
TRBJ1-2 | . | TRBD1 | TRBV4-3 | TGCGCCAGCAGCCTACAGGGGGCGCAGATCTATGGCTACACCTTC | CASSLQGAQIYGYTF
TRBJ2-1 | . | . | TRBV9 | TGTGCCAGCAGCGTGGGTCAGAGCTCCTACAATGAGCAGTTCTTC | CASSVGQSSYNEQFF
TRBJ2-7 | . | . | TRBV27 | TGTGCCAGCAGTTTCGGACAGACCTACGAGCAGTACTTC | CASSFGQTYEQYF
TRBJ2-2 | . | . | TRBV5-4 | TGTGCCAGCAGCTTGGCTCGATCGACCGGGGAGCTGTTTTTT | CASSLARSTGELFF
TRBJ1-2 | once | TRBD1 | TRBV30 | TGTGCCTGGAGTCCCACAGGGGGATACTATGGCTACACCTTC | CAWSPTGGYYGYTF
TRBJ2-7 | . | . | TRBV5-1 | TGCGCCAGCAGCACTCTCCCAGAAGCACGAGGCGAGCAGTACTTC | CASSTLPEARGEQYF